This T cell receptor (beta chain) was identified during a study of cytomegalovirus exposure and HLA in healthy donors. The wider study: In a previous analysis, 95 million to 130 million unique TCR beta sequences were found from 150 million to 200 million T cells. Researchers found that about 82% of about 400 genotyped donors fell within the Caucasian-associated ancestry cluster.

The CDR3 has 15 residues. V lost 3 bases to trimming and J lost 6 bases, with 17 bases between them. Germline CDR1 reads SGDLS; CDR2 reads YYNGEE. This clone was found once. The PCR contained 60 Vbeta and 13 Jbeta primers. Sequencing was performed with immunoSEQ multiplex PCR; in TCRdb, only in-frame clones are kept and a portion is missing. The table shows 160,000 or so clones, with roughly 80% occurring only once. The chain links TRBV9 to TRBJ2-3, with a tentative D call TRBD1 (6 bases). Source material: PBMCs. The source is a woman aged 25 to 39 in good health and CMV-seropositive. This CDR3 reads CASSATPGAGDTQYF. CDR3 sequence (DNA): TGTGCCAGCAGCGCCACCCCAGGGGCAGGCGATACGCAGTATTTT.